This TCR beta chain was recorded in a study of T cells in Graves' hyperthyroidism and ophthalmopathy. Study context: Peripheral blood was secured at the point of initial diagnosis, before any treatment.

RNA transcripts gave rise to amplified TCR beta CDR3 regions. Initially, a first-round RT-PCR of the TCR CDR3 employed the HTBI primer set. TCRdb independently ran MiXCR on the multiplex PCR reads; one entry per CDR3 protein. The sample records roughly 500,000 distinct CDR3 sequences, roughly 24% being singletons. Uncontrolled infection, other autoimmune disease, pregnancy or lactation disqualified patients from enrolment. This clonotype was observed a handful of times. V gave up 0 bases and J gave up 3 bases; unmatched junction bases: 11. Germline V gene lookup returns CDR1 LGHDT and CDR2 YNNKEL (reference sequence). CDR3 size: 17 residues.

The sequencing sample was made of blood. The chain recombines TRBV3-1 with TRBJ2-7, with 7 bases lining up with TRBD1. The TCR originated in a woman younger than 45 with Graves' ophthalmopathy. The CDR3 is CASSQELLTGMGYEQYF. DNA for the CDR3: TGTGCCAGCAGCCAAGAACTACTGACAGGGATGGGCTACGAGCAGTACTTC.